This T cell receptor (beta chain) originates from a study of blood T cell repertoires in COVID-19. Turning to the study itself: Collection of acute and convalescent COVID-19 samples took place in the United States, Italy and Spain. T cells, B-cell-depleted T cells, or PBMCs provided the cDNA or gDNA that served as material.

The authors' processing: Amplification with reference gene primers provided the estimates of nucleated cell counts. Profiled with immunoSEQ multiplex PCR; TCRdb holds only in-frame clones, not every one. The DNA was the basis for D and trimming; V, J and clone size are from that table. The sample includes 100,000 to 150,000 clones, about 80% of them seen just once. From germline, CDR1 is MRHNA and CDR2 SNTAGT. The CDR3 contains 16 residues. J lost 6 bases, V lost 2 bases, and 7 bases had no gene match. This TCR derives from an older woman with acute or convalescent COVID-19. The sample consisted of peripheral blood. The V gene is TRBV6-4, the J gene TRBJ2-1; 10 bases line up with TRBD2. CDR3 nucleotides: TGTGCCAGCAGTGACAGGGCTAGCGGGGGATCCAATGAGCAGTTCTTC. Amino acids: CASSDRASGGSNEQFF.